This TCR beta chain was identified during a study of naive and memory T cell subsets. Both TRBC1 and TRBC2 were covered by a beta constant-region primer of two equimolar oligonucleotides. Using its own MiXCR run on the UMI-ligation and nested PCR reads, TCRdb lists one record per CDR3 protein. The table lists 120,000 to 150,000 distinct CDR3 sequences, more than 15% of them singletons. This clonotype was counted a few times. CDR3 size: 18 residues. The germline gives CDR1 LGHDT, CDR2 YNNKEL (reference sequence). Trimming shortened V by 4 bases and J by 2 bases, and 21 bases separated the two germline ends.

The chain employs TRBV3-1 and TRBJ2-4, with TRBD2 as a possible D gene (5 bases). Source material: naive CD4+ T cells from blood. This sequence originates from a human donor in good health. This CDR3 is CASSRTDSLGPSKNIQYF. The CDR3 coding sequence is TGTGCCAGCAGCCGGACGGACTCCCTTGGCCCGTCCAAAAACATTCAGTACTTC. The whole variable domain, remainder taken from reference TRBV3-1 and TRBJ2-4, is DTAVSQTPKYLVTQMGNDKSIKCEQNLGHDTMYWYKQDSKKFLKIMFSYNNKELIINETVPNRFSPKSPDKAHLNLHINSLELGDSAVYFCASSRTDSLGPSKNIQYFGAGTRLSVL.